The clone carrying this T cell receptor (beta chain) has just one count. The data were taken from a study of blood T cell repertoires in COVID-19. As for the study in general: COVID-19 samples from acute and convalescent phases originated in the United States, Italy and Spain. T cells, B-cell-depleted T cells, or PBMCs supplied cDNA or gDNA.

Original methodology: Reference gene primer amplification gave estimated nucleated cell counts. Here immunoSEQ multiplex PCR was the method, and the copy in TCRdb shows in-frame clones only, minus some. That table gives V, J and clone size, and the DNA gave D and trimming. The sample records 150,000 to 200,000 clones, approximately 90% being singletons. The sequenced sample consisted of peripheral blood. The clonotype was recovered from a woman aged 25-40 years with acute or convalescent COVID-19.

CDR3 bases: TGTGCCAGCAGCTTACTTTTTGGCGGCAATGAGCAGTTCTTC. Encoded protein: CASSLLFGGNEQFF. The chain combines TRBV7-9 with TRBJ2-1; the D is unclear. The germline CDR1 and CDR2 sequences are SEHNR and FQNEAQ (reference sequence). The CDR3 loop spans 14 amino acids. Between the trimmed V and J ends, which lost 2 bases and 6 bases, there was a span of 11 bases.